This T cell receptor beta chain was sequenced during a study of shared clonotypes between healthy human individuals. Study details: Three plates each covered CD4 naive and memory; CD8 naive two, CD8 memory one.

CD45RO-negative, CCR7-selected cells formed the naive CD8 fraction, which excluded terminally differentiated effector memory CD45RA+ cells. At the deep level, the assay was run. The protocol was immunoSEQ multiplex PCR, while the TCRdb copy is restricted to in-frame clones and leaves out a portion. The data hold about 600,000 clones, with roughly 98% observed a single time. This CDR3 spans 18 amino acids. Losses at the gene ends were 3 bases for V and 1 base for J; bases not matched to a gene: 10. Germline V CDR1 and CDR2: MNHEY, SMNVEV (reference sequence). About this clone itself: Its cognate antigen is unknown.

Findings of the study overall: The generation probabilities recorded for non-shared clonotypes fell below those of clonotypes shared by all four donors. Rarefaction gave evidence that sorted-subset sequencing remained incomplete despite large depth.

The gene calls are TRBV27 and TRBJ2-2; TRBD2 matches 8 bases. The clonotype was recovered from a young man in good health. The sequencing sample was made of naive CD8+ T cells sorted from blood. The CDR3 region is CASSFGREASQNTGELFF. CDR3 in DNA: TGTGCCAGCAGTTTCGGGCGGGAGGCTTCCCAGAACACCGGGGAGCTGTTTTTT.